One and the same sample provided the 6 T cell receptor beta chains below, sequenced in a study of CD8 T cells in ankylosing spondylitis (dated 2017 in TCRdb). Library prep was done by 5' RACE. The listed sequencing device is Illumina HiSeq 2500. TCRdb handled the public reads itself, with Q25 trimming in fastp and clone calling in MiXCR, and kept productive beta chains. Each CDR3 protein gets just one entry, which takes the most common genes and DNA from the rows behind it. For this sample the table gives roughly 700,000 distinct CDR3 sequences, of which 15% to 20% were detected only once. The ten most abundant clones make up 19% of the sample. Findings and caveats that apply to the study as a whole: A TCR beta motif made up of several highly homologous amino acid variants appeared to be characteristic of blood from ankylosing spondylitis patients.

These receptors' targets are unknown. The sequenced material came from blood, either unsorted or a sorted T cell fraction (not recorded which). These receptors all come from a male donor with ankylosing spondylitis.

CDR3 protein: CASSLVTWTERMNTEAFF. DNA for the CDR3: TGCGCCAGCAGCCTAGTGACTTGGACCGAGAGGATGAACACTGAAGCTTTCTTT. The rearrangement uses TRBV4-3 and TRBJ1-1; D is ambiguous. V was cut by 4 bases and J by 0 bases, with 21 bases left in between. The germline V gene has CDR1 LGHNA and CDR2 YSLEER. This CDR3 has 18 residues.

The rearrangement uses TRBV5-1 and TRBJ2-3; 9 bases are shared with TRBD2. V shed 0 bases, J shed 9 bases, and the junction held 8 bases outside the gene matches. CDR1 SGHRS and CDR2 YFSETQ come from the germline V gene. This CDR3 is 15 amino acids long. This CDR3 is CASSLGLAEPVTQYF. CDR3 bases: TGCGCCAGCAGCTTGGGACTAGCGGAGCCGGTCACGCAGTATTTT.

This clonotype appeared a few times. This chain links TRBV5-1 with TRBJ2-1; 12 bases align to TRBD2. The CDR3 loop spans 16 amino acids. The trim removed 4 bases at V and 3 bases at J, leaving 5 bases unmatched. CDR1 is SGHRS, CDR2 YFSETQ, per germline. Here the CDR3 reads CASSPQTSGGYNEQFF. The CDR3 nucleotides are TGCGCCAGCAGCCCACAGACTAGCGGGGGCTACAATGAGCAGTTCTTC.

This chain links TRBV7-9 with TRBJ1-5; TRBD1 aligns across 9 bases. This CDR3 comprises 15 residues. Germline lookup yields CDR1 SEHNR and CDR2 FQNEAQ (reference sequence). With 4 bases clipped from V and 7 bases from J, the junction kept 8 bases outside the gene matches. CDR3 nucleotides: TGTGCCAGCAGCTCCAACAGGGGGCCGGGACAGCCCCAGCATTTT. Residues: CASSSNRGPGQPQHF.

This clonotype was picked up a small number of times. The chain uses TRBV12-3 or TRBV12-4 and TRBJ1-1; D is uncertain. Trimming left V 5 bases short and J 5 bases short, with 9 bases between. The CDR3 totals 12 residues. DNA of the CDR3: TGTGCCAGCAGTCCTTACGGGACTGAAGCTTTCTTT. Translated, it gives CASSPYGTEAFF.

This clonotype showed up just a few times. The genes are TRBV29-1 and TRBJ2-2; D is ambiguous. Germline CDR1 is SQVTM and CDR2 is ANQGSEA. V was trimmed by 1 base and J by 0 bases, leaving 9 bases between them. The CDR3 has 15 amino acids. For the CDR3, the DNA is TGCAGCGTTGAAGGGACCTTTCCGAACACCGGGGAGCTGTTTTTT. Translation: CSVEGTFPNTGELFF.